The clone carrying this TCR beta chain came up many times. The antigen remains undetermined. The data stem from a study of identical twins. Broader study findings: Fewer insertions characterized abundant cord blood beta clonotypes, whereas memory repertoires showed none. For monozygotic twins, models underestimated out-of-frame TCR alpha sharing. Excess sharing by twins proved weaker in beta out-of-frame sequences.

The CDR3 is 14 residues long. V lost 0 bases and J lost 4, with 12 bases in between. CDR1 and CDR2 (germline): DFQATT, SNEGSKA (reference sequence). TCRdb ran MiXCR on the 5' RACE reads and lists one entry per CDR3 protein. This table has 200,000 to 300,000 distinct CDR3 sequences, over 9.5% appearing once. The chain is built from TRBV20-1 and TRBJ2-5; a possible D gene is TRBD2 (6 bases). The receptor comes from a man between 50 and 59 years old in good health. Material: memory T cells sorted from blood. The CDR3 DNA follows: TGCAGTGCTAGAGAGGGGACTGGCGGAGAGACCCAGTACTTC. Its translation: CSAREGTGGETQYF.